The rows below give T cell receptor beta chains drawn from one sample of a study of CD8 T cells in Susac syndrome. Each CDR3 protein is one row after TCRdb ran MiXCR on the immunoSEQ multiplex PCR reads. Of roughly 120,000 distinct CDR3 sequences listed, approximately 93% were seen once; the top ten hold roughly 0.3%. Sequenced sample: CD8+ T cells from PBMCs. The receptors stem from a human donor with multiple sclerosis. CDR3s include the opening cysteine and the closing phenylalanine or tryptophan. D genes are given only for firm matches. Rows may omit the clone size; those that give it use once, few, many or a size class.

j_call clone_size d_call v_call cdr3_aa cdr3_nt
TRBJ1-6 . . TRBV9 CASSPATADNSPLHF TGTGCCAGCAGCCCAGCGACAGCCGATAATTCACCCCTCCACTTT
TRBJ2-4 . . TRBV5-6 CASSFRLDPTGILAKNIQYF TGTGCCAGCAGCTTCCGCCTGGACCCGACGGGGATATTAGCCAAAAACATTCAGTACTTC
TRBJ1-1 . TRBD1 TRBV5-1 CASSSRPGQGGSTEAFF TGCGCCAGCAGCTCCCGCCCGGGACAGGGAGGGAGCACTGAAGCTTTCTTT
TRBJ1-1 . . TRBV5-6 CASSTAPRMNTEAFF TGTGCCAGCAGTACTGCCCCCAGGATGAACACTGAAGCTTTCTTT
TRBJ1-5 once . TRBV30 CAWSEKGRIQPQHF TGTGCCTGGAGTGAGAAGGGGAGAATTCAGCCCCAGCATTTT
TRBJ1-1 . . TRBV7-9 CASSFGGVFEAFF TGTGCCAGCAGCTTTGGCGGCGTTTTTGAAGCTTTCTTT
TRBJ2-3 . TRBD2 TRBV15 CATSRDSGGADTQYF TGTGCCACCAGCAGAGATAGCGGGGGGGCAGATACGCAGTATTTT
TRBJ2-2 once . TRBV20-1 CSARGVTSQSTGELFF TGCAGTGCTAGAGGAGTAACTTCTCAAAGCACCGGGGAGCTGTTTTTT
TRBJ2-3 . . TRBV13 CASSSEGGGSPDTQYF TGTGCCAGCAGCTCCGAGGGGGGCGGGAGCCCAGATACGCAGTATTTT
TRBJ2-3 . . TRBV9 CASSVNSDTQYF TGTGCCAGCAGCGTAAATTCAGATACGCAGTATTTT
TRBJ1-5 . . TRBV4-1 CASSQDIGGQVPQHF TGCGCCAGCAGCCAAGATATTGGGGGCCAAGTGCCCCAGCATTTT
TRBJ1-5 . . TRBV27 CASGGVQPQHF TGTGCCAGCGGGGGAGTCCAGCCCCAGCATTTT